One sample yielded the 31 T cell receptor beta chains listed below, sequenced in a study of memory CD4+ T cells and cytomegalovirus serostatus. The method was immunoSEQ multiplex PCR; TCRdb's version includes in-frame clones alone and lacks a portion of them. The sample contains some 67,000 clones, about three quarters of which appear only once. Single viable CD3+CD4+CD8-CD45RO+ cells were sorted as the memory CD4+ T cells. The sequenced material came from memory CD4+ T cells from blood. The receptors were sampled from an adult in good health and CMV-seropositive.

The chain uses TRBV5-1 and TRBJ1-2, with TRBD1 matching 9 bases. V gave up 4 bases and J gave up 4 bases; unmatched junction bases: 14. This CDR3 is 17 amino acids long. The germline V gene has CDR1 SGHRS and CDR2 YFSETQ. The CDR3 DNA is TGCGCCAGCAGCCCGGCGGCCTCGTTGGGACAGGGCTATGGCTACACCTTC. This encodes CASSPAASLGQGYGYTF.

The chain is built from TRBV2 and TRBJ2-7, with TRBD2 matching over 8 bases. Germline lookup yields CDR1 SNHLY and CDR2 FYNNEI. The V segment lost 2 bases and the J segment 0 bases; nucleotides outside the gene matches: 6. This CDR3 comprises 16 residues. The CDR3 loop reads CASSEWVSGASYEQYF. The CDR3 DNA reads as TGTGCCAGCAGTGAATGGGTTAGCGGGGCCTCCTACGAGCAGTACTTC.

This sequence joins TRBV27 and TRBJ1-2; the D is unclear. V was clipped by 0 bases and J by 2 bases, with 7 bases between them. Germline CDR1 reads MNHEY; CDR2 reads SMNVEV (reference sequence). The CDR3 runs 14 residues. In nucleotides, the CDR3 is TGTGCCAGCAGTTTATCGCGGCAGAACTATGGCTACACCTTC. This gives the protein CASSLSRQNYGYTF.

V usage is TRBV28 and J usage is TRBJ2-1; no clear D gene. The CDR3 sequence is 16 residues long. From germline, CDR1 is MDHEN and CDR2 SYDVKM. V was pared by 4 bases and J by 13 bases, with 26 bases between. CDR3 nucleotides: TGTGCCAGCAGTTCACCTCCCGGGCCTTATATTCCCCTTCAGTTCTTC. It specifies CASSSPPGPYIPLQFF.

Only a few counts were recorded for this clone. The chain employs TRBV10-3 and TRBJ2-1, with D possibly matching TRBD1 (5 bases). The V end lost 3 bases, the J end lost 5 bases, and 11 bases lay between the germline ends. CDR3 length equals 14 residues. Germline assignment: CDR1 ENHRY and CDR2 SYGVKD. The CDR3 nucleotides read TGTGCCATCAGTGATAATAGGGGCGACAATGAGCAGTTCTTC. Amino acids: CAISDNRGDNEQFF.

This chain's CDR3 is CASSPATPPSTDTQYF. The DNA of the CDR3 is TGTGCCAGCTCACCCGCAACCCCCCCTAGCACAGATACGCAGTATTTT. This rearrangement joins TRBV18 to TRBJ2-3, with D uncertain. This CDR3 region has 16 residues. V dropped 3 bases and J dropped 0 bases, with 13 bases sitting between them. Germline V gene lookup returns CDR1 KGHSH and CDR2 LQKENI.

The chain carries TRBV19 and TRBJ1-1; perhaps TRBD1 as D (6 bases). Germline V lookup: CDR1 LNHDA, CDR2 SQIVND (reference sequence). The V and J ends lost 5 bases and 1 base respectively, with 11 bases between them. This CDR3 has 14 amino acids. The CDR3 DNA follows: TGTGCCAGTAGTCCACAGGGCAGGAACACTGAAGCTTTCTTT. Its protein is CASSPQGRNTEAFF. The full variable domain, in which reference TRBV19 and TRBJ1-1 provide the parts outside the CDR3, is DGGITQSPKYLFRKEGQNVTLSCEQNLNHDAMYWYRQDPGQGLRLIYYSQIVNDFQKGDIAEGYSVSREKKESFPLTVTSAQKNPTAFYLCASSPQGRNTEAFFGQGTRLTVV.

V usage is TRBV4-3 and J usage is TRBJ1-3; a weak D match, TRBD1 (5 bases). Germline V gives CDR1 LGHNA, CDR2 YSLEER. The CDR3 length is 15 residues. V lost 3 bases to trimming and J lost 1 base, with 10 bases between them. The CDR3 DNA reads TGCGCCAGCAGCCAGGCGAGGGGATCTGGAAACACCATATATTTT. The encoded protein is CASSQARGSGNTIYF.

V usage is TRBV6-4 and J usage is TRBJ1-1, with 8 positions matching TRBD1. This CDR3 is 14 amino acids long. The V and J ends lost 6 bases and 5 bases, in that order; junction bases with no gene match: 8. Per the germline V gene, CDR1 is MRHNA and CDR2 is SNTAGT. For the CDR3, the DNA is TGTGCCAGCAGACCAGGACAGGGAGGGACTGAAGCTTTCTTT. It specifies CASRPGQGGTEAFF.

The J gene is TRBJ1-4, the V gene TRBV15; 8 bases line up with TRBD1. V shed 4 bases, J shed 7 bases, and the junction held 8 bases outside the gene matches. CDR3 length equals 15 residues. Germline V gene lookup returns CDR1 LNHNV and CDR2 YYDKDF (reference sequence). The CDR3 spells CATSTYDRGGEKLFF. DNA of the CDR3: TGTGCCACCAGCACCTATGACAGGGGAGGTGAAAAACTGTTTTTT.

The genes are TRBV18 and TRBJ2-7; maybe TRBD1 (5 bases). V was trimmed by 5 bases and J by 2 bases, leaving 10 bases between them. The CDR3 has 13 amino acids. Germline V gene data show CDR1 as KGHSH and CDR2 as LQKENI. CDR3 protein: CASSMPGTYEQYF. The CDR3 DNA sequence: TGTGCCAGCTCAATGCCAGGGACCTACGAGCAGTACTTC.

Of note for this clone: Other DNA sequences of this sample code for an identical CDR3. The chain combines TRBV6-1 with TRBJ2-7, with a possible D match to TRBD1 (6 bases). The germline V gene encodes CDR1 MNHNS and CDR2 SASEGT. The V end was cut by 5 bases, the J end by 4 bases, with 15 bases between. The CDR3 loop spans 14 amino acids. CDR3 sequence reads: CASSMTGGSYEQYF. The CDR3 DNA reads TGTGCCAGCAGTATGACAGGAGGTAGTTACGAGCAGTACTTC.

V gene TRBV7-2 combines with J gene TRBJ2-1; D not resolved. CDR1 SGHTA and CDR2 FQGNSA come from the germline V gene. The CDR3 contains 16 residues. V gave up 6 bases and J gave up 2 bases, with 17 bases separating them. The DNA for the CDR3 is TGTGCCAGCAGACCTGACGGTAATATACCCTACAATGAGCAGTTCTTC. Amino acids: CASRPDGNIPYNEQFF. The variable domain in full, with the rest retrieved from reference TRBV7-2 and TRBJ2-1, is GAGVSQSPSNKVTEKGKDVELRCDPISGHTALYWYRQSLGQGLEFLIYFQGNSAPDKSGLPSDRFSAERTGGSVSTLTIQRTQQEDSAVYLCASRPDGNIPYNEQFFGPGTRLTVL.

The J gene is TRBJ2-3, the V gene TRBV5-1, with D possibly TRBD2 on 5 matching bases. Between the trimmed V and J ends, which lost 0 bases and 1 base, there was a span of 12 bases. CDR1 SGHRS and CDR2 YFSETQ come from the germline V gene. CDR3 length equals 16 residues. CDR3 in DNA: TGCGCCAGCAGCTTGGGCGCGTGGGGAGGCACAGATACGCAGTATTTT. Amino acid sequence: CASSLGAWGGTDTQYF.

V is TRBV25-1 and J is TRBJ1-6; TRBD1 matches at 8 bases. Germline loops: CDR1 MGHDK, CDR2 SYGVNS. The CDR3 is 13 residues long. J was trimmed by 10 bases and V by 7 bases; bases with no gene match: 6. CDR3 coding DNA: TGTGCCAGCATGGACAGGGTGGACTCACCCCTCCACTTT. This translates into CASMDRVDSPLHF.

The genes are TRBV5-1 and TRBJ2-3; TRBD2 agrees at 8 bases. The CDR3 consists of 15 residues. V lost 1 base to trimming and J lost 3 bases; unmatched junction nucleotides: 4. The germline gives CDR1 SGHRS, CDR2 YFSETQ. The CDR3 protein is CASSLTGGPTDTQYF. The DNA for the CDR3 is TGCGCCAGCAGCTTGACGGGAGGGCCAACAGATACGCAGTATTTT.

This clone has just a few counts. The V gene is TRBV4-1, the J gene TRBJ2-5; tentatively, D is TRBD2 (6 bases). CDR1 and CDR2 (germline): MGHRA, YSYEKL. CDR3 length: 16 residues. Trimming took 0 bases from V and 5 from J, leaving 16 bases between them. The CDR3 sequence is CASSQEEGTGWETQYF. The CDR3 bases are TGCGCCAGCAGCCAAGAAGAGGGGACTGGTTGGGAGACCCAGTACTTC.

The chain couples TRBV7-3 to TRBJ2-5; 8 bases line up with TRBD2. CDR3 length equals 15 residues. V lost 1 base and J lost 4; bases outside the gene matches: 5. CDR1 and CDR2 (germline): SGHTA, FQGTGA. The CDR3 DNA is TGTGCCAGCAGCTTAAACCGGCTAGCGGGAGAGACCCAGTACTTC. This sequence encodes CASSLNRLAGETQYF.

In nucleotides, the CDR3 is TGTGCCACCAGCAGAGTAATCCGGACAGGGGGCCCCAGAGGGAATCAGCCCCAGCATTTT. This encodes CATSRVIRTGGPRGNQPQHF. The rearrangement uses TRBV15 and TRBJ1-5; 11 bases match TRBD1. CDR1 LNHNV and CDR2 YYDKDF come from the germline V gene (reference sequence). J gave up 4 bases and V 1 base, and 15 bases lay outside the gene matches. This CDR3 contains 20 residues.

J is TRBJ2-5 and V is TRBV2; TRBD1 agrees at 7 bases. Trimming took 11 bases from V and 1 from J; bases not matched to a gene: 7. This CDR3 spans 13 amino acids. The germline gives CDR1 SNHLY, CDR2 FYNNEI. The CDR3 here is CASSWDSQETQYF. The CDR3 bases are TGTGCCTCGTCCTGGGACAGCCAAGAGACCCAGTACTTC. The variable domain in full, completed from reference TRBV2 and TRBJ2-5, reads EPEVTQTPSHQVTQMGQEVILRCVPISNHLYFYWYRQILGQKVEFLVSFYNNEISEKSEIFDDQFSVERPDGSNFTLKIRSTKLEDSAMYFCASSWDSQETQYFGPGTRLLVL.

This clone was seen many times. This chain uses TRBV5-4 with TRBJ1-2; tentatively, D is TRBD1 (5 bases). Germline-derived CDR1 and CDR2 are SGHNT and YYREEE (reference sequence). Trimming took off 4 bases at V and 1 base at J, with 8 bases between the two ends. The CDR3 consists of 13 residues. CDR3 sequence reads: CASSHDSNYGYTF. The CDR3 DNA sequence: TGTGCCAGCAGCCACGACAGTAACTATGGCTACACCTTC.

V is TRBV2 and J is TRBJ2-3; D perhaps matches TRBD1 (5 bases). Trimming stripped 4 bases from V and 1 base from J, with 12 bases between. This CDR3 comprises 15 residues. Germline values: CDR1 SNHLY, CDR2 FYNNEI. DNA for the CDR3: TGTGCCAGCAGTGTAGGTGGGGCGGGCACAGATACGCAGTATTTT. Its translation: CASSVGGAGTDTQYF. The full variable domain, with the rest looked up from reference TRBV2 and TRBJ2-3, is EPEVTQTPSHQVTQMGQEVILRCVPISNHLYFYWYRQILGQKVEFLVSFYNNEISEKSEIFDDQFSVERPDGSNFTLKIRSTKLEDSAMYFCASSVGGAGTDTQYFGPGTRLTVL.

The chain has TRBV5-6 and TRBJ2-1; 10 bases map to TRBD1. V gave up 4 bases and J gave up 8 bases; unmatched junction bases: 6. Looked up from germline, CDR1 is SGHDT and CDR2 is YYEEEE. The CDR3 contains 14 residues. The CDR3 here is CASSADRGLYEQFF. The DNA of the CDR3 is TGTGCCAGCAGCGCAGACAGGGGGCTCTATGAGCAGTTCTTC.

The rearrangement joins TRBV7-9 to TRBJ2-5; 7 bases line up with TRBD2. After removal of 3 bases from V and 2 bases from J, the junction contained 12 bases not matched to a gene. The CDR3 is made up of 17 amino acids. In germline, CDR1 is SEHNR, CDR2 FQNEAQ (reference sequence). Here the CDR3 reads CASSFPSSGESQETQYF. The CDR3 bases are TGTGCCAGCAGCTTCCCTTCTAGCGGAGAATCACAAGAGACCCAGTACTTC. The full variable domain, its missing parts supplied by reference TRBV7-9 and TRBJ2-5, is DTGVSQNPRHKITKRGQNVTFRCDPISEHNRLYWYRQTLGQGPEFLTYFQNEAQLEKSRLLSDRFSAERPKGSFSTLEIQRTEQGDSAMYLCASSFPSSGESQETQYFGPGTRLLVL.

The gene calls are TRBV10-1 and TRBJ1-6; D is unclear. Between the trimmed V and J ends, which lost 2 bases and 0 bases, there was a span of 14 bases. Germline CDR1 reads WNHNN; CDR2 reads SYGVQD (reference sequence). This CDR3 region has 18 residues. The CDR3 coding sequence is TGCGCCAGCAGTGAGCCCGAACATAGAAGCTCCTATAATTCACCCCTCCACTTT. Amino acids: CASSEPEHRSSYNSPLHF.

The V and J genes are TRBV19 and TRBJ2-7; no clear D. CDR1 and CDR2 from the germline V gene are LNHDA and SQIVND (reference sequence). The CDR3 spans 14 residues. V was cut by 3 bases and J by 5 bases, with 14 bases left in between. This CDR3 reads CASSITTVVDEQYF. The CDR3 DNA follows: TGTGCCAGTAGTATTACTACGGTGGTCGACGAGCAGTACTTC.

The J gene is TRBJ2-7, the V gene TRBV28; 8 bases are a match to TRBD1. This CDR3 region has 15 residues. Unmatched junction bases numbered 11, after V lost 5 bases and J lost 5 bases. The germline V gene has CDR1 MDHEN and CDR2 SYDVKM. CDR3 bases: TGTGCCAGCAGTCCACCGTCCGGACAGGGTCACGAGCAGTACTTC. Translation gives CASSPPSGQGHEQYF. Using reference TRBV28 and TRBJ2-7 for the parts outside the CDR3, the full variable domain is DVKVTQSSRYLVKRTGEKVFLECVQDMDHENMFWYRQDPGLGLRLIYFSYDVKMKEKGDIPEGYSVSREKKERFSLILESASTNQTSMYLCASSPPSGQGHEQYFGPGTRLTVT.

The rearrangement uses TRBV6-1 and TRBJ2-7, with D perhaps matching TRBD1 or TRBD2 (5 bases each). V lost 0 bases and J lost 3, with 9 bases in between. Germline CDR1 and CDR2: MNHNS and SASEGT. CDR3 length: 14 amino acids. CDR3 DNA: TGTGCCAGCAGTGAAGCCGGGGCGTACTACGAGCAGTACTTC. It encodes CASSEAGAYYEQYF.

The rearrangement uses TRBV7-2 and TRBJ2-7; 8 positions match TRBD1. V was clipped by 5 bases and J by 7 bases; unmatched bases: 13. The CDR3 runs 15 residues. Germline CDR1 is SGHTA and CDR2 is FQGNSA. The CDR3 DNA is TGTGCCAGCAGCGGAGGGACAGGCGGGGTTGGGGAGCAGTACTTC. This sequence encodes CASSGGTGGVGEQYF.

V gene TRBV7-7 combines with J gene TRBJ2-5; D is possibly TRBD2 (6 bases). CDR1 and CDR2 from the germline V gene are SSHAT and FNYEAQ (reference sequence). This CDR3 is 16 amino acids long. Deletions cut 5 bases from V and 5 bases from J, with 21 bases between. The CDR3: CASSPRPGVLLETQYF. DNA for the CDR3: TGTGCCAGCAGCCCGCGACCGGGAGTATTGTTGGAGACCCAGTACTTC.

The rearrangement links TRBV29-1 to TRBJ2-1, with 7 bases aligning to TRBD2. The CDR3 length is 13 residues. J lost 6 bases, V lost 4 bases, and 6 bases had no gene match. The germline gives CDR1 SQVTM, CDR2 ANQGSEA. The CDR3 DNA is TGCAGCGTTGCCTTGACTAGCTCCAATGAGCAGTTCTTC. It yields the protein CSVALTSSNEQFF.